The rows below give T cell receptor beta chains drawn from one sample of a study of T-cell reconstitution after alpha-beta-depleted transplantation in children. TCRdb re-called the PCR reads through MiXCR, storing one row per CDR3 protein. The sample lists 150,000 to 200,000 distinct CDR3 sequences; about 6.8% were seen once. The sequencing used PBMCs from the stem cell graft donor, collected from the stem cell graft. These receptors were collected from a human donor who donated a stem cell graft to a child with Wiskott-Aldrich syndrome. The CDR3 runs from the conserved cysteine through the conserved F or W. The D gene is left open where the match is weak. Size tells how often a clone was seen (once, few, many) or the class of an expanded clone, and some rows leave it out.

J gene | clone size | V gene | D gene | CDR3 DNA | CDR3 protein
TRBJ2-2 | few | TRBV4-1 | NA | TGCGCCAGCAGCCAAGCCTCCTCGGGGTATGCCGGGGAGCTGTTTTTT | CASSQASSGYAGELFF
TRBJ2-7 | many | TRBV20-1 | TRBD1 | TGCAGTGCTAGAATGACTTACAGGGGGCCCGAGCAGTACTTC | CSARMTYRGPEQYF
TRBJ2-2 | many | TRBV5-1 | NA | TGCGCCAGCAGATACGGGACCGCTTACACCGGGGAGCTGTTTTTT | CASRYGTAYTGELFF
TRBJ1-4 | NA | TRBV5-1 | NA | TGCGCCAGCAGCCGCGCCGGGACGAATAATGAAAAACTGTTTTTT | CASSRAGTNNEKLFF
TRBJ1-1 | many | TRBV6-5 | TRBD1 | TGTGCCAGCAGTTACTCCCTATCGGACAGGGTTATAGGAAACACTGAAGCTTTCTTT | CASSYSLSDRVIGNTEAFF
TRBJ2-1 | once | TRBV27 | TRBD1 | TGTGCCAGCAGTTTATTGCGGCAGGGGGCGGGTGAGCAGTTCTTC | CASSLLRQGAGEQFF
TRBJ1-5 | NA | TRBV20-1 | NA | TGCAGTGCCATCACAGATTGGGGGCCCCAGCATTTT | CSAITDWGPQHF
TRBJ2-1 | many | TRBV12-3/TRBV12-4 | NA | TGTGCCAGCAGTTTAGGGCCCTCTTATGAGCAGTTCTTC | CASSLGPSYEQFF
TRBJ2-2 | few | TRBV10-3 | TRBD1 | TGTGCCATCAGTGACCCTTTGACAGGGGACACCGGGGAGCTGTTTTTT | CAISDPLTGDTGELFF
TRBJ2-3 | many | TRBV20-1 | NA | TGCAATTGTTGGTTGGGCACAGATACGCAGTATTTT | CNCWLGTDTQYF
TRBJ2-4 | few | TRBV3-1 | TRBD2 | TGTGCCAGCCGCCCAGGAATGACCAGCGGGACCTCAGGGGCCAAAAACATTCAGTACTTC | CASRPGMTSGTSGAKNIQYF
TRBJ2-2 | few | TRBV30 | NA | TGTGCCTGGAGTGTCTCTCTTAACACCGGGGAGCTGTTTTTT | CAWSVSLNTGELFF
TRBJ1-1 | many | TRBV9 | TRBD1 | TGTGCCAGCAGCACGGGGCCGGGACAGGGGGCCCTAGGCACTGAAGCTTTCTTT | CASSTGPGQGALGTEAFF